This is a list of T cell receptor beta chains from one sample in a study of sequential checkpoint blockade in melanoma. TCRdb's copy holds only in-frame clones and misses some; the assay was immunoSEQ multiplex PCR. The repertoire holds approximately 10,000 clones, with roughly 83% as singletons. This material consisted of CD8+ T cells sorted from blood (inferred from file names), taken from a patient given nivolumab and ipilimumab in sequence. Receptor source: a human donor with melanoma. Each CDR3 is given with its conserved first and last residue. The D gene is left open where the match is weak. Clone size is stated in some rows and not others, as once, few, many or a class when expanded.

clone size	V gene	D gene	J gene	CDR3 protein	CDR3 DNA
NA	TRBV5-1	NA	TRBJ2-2	CASSLSQGLSTGELFF	TGCGCCAGCAGCTTATCCCAGGGTTTGAGCACCGGGGAGCTGTTTTTT
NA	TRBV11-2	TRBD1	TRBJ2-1	CASSLTGTGTNEQFF	TGTGCCAGCAGCTTAACCGGGACAGGGACCAATGAGCAGTTCTTC
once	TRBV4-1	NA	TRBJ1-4	CASSQVSQGDEKLFF	TGCGCCAGCAGCCAAGTCTCACAGGGCGATGAAAAACTGTTTTTT
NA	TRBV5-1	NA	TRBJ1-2	CASSFREMGGYGYTF	TGCGCCAGCAGCTTCAGGGAAATGGGAGGGTATGGCTACACCTTC
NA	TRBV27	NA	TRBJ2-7	CASSYTGRREQYF	TGTGCCAGCAGCTACACCGGACGGAGGGAGCAGTACTTC
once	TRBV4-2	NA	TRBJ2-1	CASSQEGGGPYNEQFF	TGTGCCAGCAGCCAAGAAGGGGGGGGCCCCTACAATGAGCAGTTCTTC
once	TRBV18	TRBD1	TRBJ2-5	CASSHSSDRGGETQYF	TGTGCCAGCTCACACAGCAGCGACAGGGGAGGAGAGACCCAGTACTTC
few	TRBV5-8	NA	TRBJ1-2	CASSQDRRRSNYGYTF	TGTGCCAGCAGCCAAGACAGGAGACGTTCTAACTATGGCTACACCTTC
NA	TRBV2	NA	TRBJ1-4	CASSEGQVNEKLFF	TGTGCCAGCAGTGAAGGGCAGGTTAATGAAAAACTGTTTTTT
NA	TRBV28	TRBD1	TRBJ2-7	CASSSNFPEDRGARTYEQYF	TGTGCCAGCAGTTCAAACTTTCCCGAAGACAGGGGCGCCAGGACCTACGAGCAGTACTTC
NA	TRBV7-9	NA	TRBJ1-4	CASSLAAPVNEKLFF	TGTGCCAGCAGCTTAGCGGCTCCAGTTAATGAAAAACTGTTTTTT
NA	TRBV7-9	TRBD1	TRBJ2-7	CASSSQGARYEQYF	TGTGCCAGCAGCTCACAGGGGGCGAGGTACGAGCAGTACTTC
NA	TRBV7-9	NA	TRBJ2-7	CASTFRDSQYEQYF	TGTGCCAGCACCTTCCGGGACTCTCAGTACGAGCAGTACTTC
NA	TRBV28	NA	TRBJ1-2	CASSTRGSRYTF	TGTGCCAGCAGTACCCGGGGGTCAAGATACACCTTC
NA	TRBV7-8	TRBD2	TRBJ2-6	CASSLGVAGASGANVLTF	TGTGCCAGCAGCTTAGGGGTAGCGGGGGCCTCTGGGGCCAACGTCCTGACTTTC
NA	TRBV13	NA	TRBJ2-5	CASSLGPFRETQYF	TGTGCCAGCAGCTTAGGCCCATTTAGAGAGACCCAGTACTTC
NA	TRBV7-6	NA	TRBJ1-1	CASSLAGVDTEAFF	TGTGCCAGCAGCTTAGCCGGGGTGGACACTGAAGCTTTCTTT
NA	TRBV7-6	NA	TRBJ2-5	CASSSPRDKGLYQETQYF	TGTGCCAGCAGCTCGCCTCGGGACAAAGGGCTGTACCAAGAGACCCAGTACTTC
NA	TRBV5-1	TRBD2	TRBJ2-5	CASSPGLAGGFQETQYF	TGCGCCAGCAGCCCCGGACTAGCGGGGGGTTTCCAAGAGACCCAGTACTTC
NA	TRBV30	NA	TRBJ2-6	CAWTRGSGANVLTF	TGTGCCTGGACCCGGGGCTCTGGGGCCAACGTCCTGACTTTC
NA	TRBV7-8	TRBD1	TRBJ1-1	CASSPRSRTGFYTEAFF	TGTGCCAGCAGCCCCCGTTCTAGGACAGGGTTTTACACTGAAGCTTTCTTT
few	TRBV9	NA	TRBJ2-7	CASSVEGQPVYEQYF	TGTGCCAGCAGCGTAGAAGGACAGCCCGTCTACGAGCAGTACTTC
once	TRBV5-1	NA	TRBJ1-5	CASSLSGYSNQPQHF	TGCGCCAGCAGCTTGTCAGGGTATAGCAATCAGCCCCAGCATTTT
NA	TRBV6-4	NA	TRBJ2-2	CASSDGGDGTGELFF	TGTGCCAGCAGTGACGGCGGGGACGGCACCGGGGAGCTGTTTTTT
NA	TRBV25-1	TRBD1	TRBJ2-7	CASKPGQGSTTYEQYF	TGTGCCAGCAAACCGGGACAGGGAAGTACGACCTACGAGCAGTACTTC
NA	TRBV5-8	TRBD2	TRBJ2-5	CASSQEVGYGGETQYF	TGTGCCAGCAGCCAAGAGGTGGGGTACGGGGGGGAGACCCAGTACTTC
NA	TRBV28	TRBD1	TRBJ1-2	CASSLWTIRTGQGYTF	TGTGCCAGCAGTTTATGGACCATCCGAACGGGACAGGGCTACACCTTC
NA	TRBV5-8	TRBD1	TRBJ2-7	CASSLQGTTYEQYF	TGTGCCAGCAGCTTACAGGGGACAACCTACGAGCAGTACTTC
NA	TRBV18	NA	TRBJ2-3	CASSPISSGSGLYF	TGTGCCAGCTCACCAATCAGTTCAGGAAGCGGGCTGTATTTT
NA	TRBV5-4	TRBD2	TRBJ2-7	CASSSSGGTNEQYF	TGTGCCAGCAGCTCTAGCGGGGGCACCAACGAGCAGTACTTC
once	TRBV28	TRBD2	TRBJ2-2	CASSLRSAWRGGGELFF	TGTGCCAGCAGTTTAAGATCCGCTTGGCGGGGGGGCGGGGAGCTGTTTTTT
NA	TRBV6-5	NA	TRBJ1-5	CASSNTNRKNQPQHF	TGTGCCAGCAGTAACACAAACAGGAAGAATCAGCCCCAGCATTTT
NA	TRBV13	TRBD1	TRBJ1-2	CASSLGGGNGYTF	TGTGCCAGCAGCTTAGGAGGGGGCAATGGCTACACCTTC
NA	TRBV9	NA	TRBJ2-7	CASSGYRDYEQYF	TGTGCCAGCAGCGGGTACCGGGACTACGAGCAGTACTTC
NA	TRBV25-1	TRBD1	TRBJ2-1	CASSEAGTGYNEQFF	TGTGCCAGCAGTGAGGCCGGGACAGGCTACAATGAGCAGTTCTTC
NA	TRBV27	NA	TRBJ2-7	CASSFGWQGGYEQYF	TGTGCCAGCAGTTTCGGGTGGCAAGGCGGGTACGAGCAGTACTTC
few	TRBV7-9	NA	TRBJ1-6	CASALGQGDNSPLHF	TGTGCCAGCGCCTTGGGTCAGGGTGATAATTCACCCCTCCACTTT
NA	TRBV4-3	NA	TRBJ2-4	CASSQEVRERKNIQYF	TGCGCCAGCAGCCAAGAGGTCAGGGAACGAAAAAACATTCAGTACTTC
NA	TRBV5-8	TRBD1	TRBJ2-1	CASSLVQPGQGMYNEQFF	TGTGCCAGCAGCTTGGTTCAACCAGGACAGGGGATGTACAATGAGCAGTTCTTC
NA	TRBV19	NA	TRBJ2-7	CASSPAGNHYEQYF	TGTGCCAGTAGCCCGGCGGGAAATCACTACGAGCAGTACTTC
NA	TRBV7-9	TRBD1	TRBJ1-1	CASSRTGTGTLNTEAFF	TGTGCCAGCAGCCGAACCGGGACAGGGACCCTGAACACTGAAGCTTTCTTT
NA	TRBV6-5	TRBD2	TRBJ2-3	CASRRTSGTDTQYF	TGTGCCAGCAGGCGGACTAGCGGCACAGATACGCAGTATTTT
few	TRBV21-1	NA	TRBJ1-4	CATPRSAVDRAPEKLFF	TGTGCCACGCCTAGGTCCGCTGTTGACAGGGCCCCTGAAAAACTGTTTTTT
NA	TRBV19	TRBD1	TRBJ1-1	CASSIGTTGDESEAFF	TGTGCCAGTAGTATTGGCACAACAGGGGATGAATCTGAAGCTTTCTTT
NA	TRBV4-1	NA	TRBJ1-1	CASSQDLYTEAFF	TGCGCCAGCAGCCAAGATTTATACACTGAAGCTTTCTTT
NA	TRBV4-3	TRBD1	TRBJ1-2	CASSQFMDRLSNYGYTF	TGCGCCAGCAGCCAATTCATGGACAGGCTCTCTAACTATGGCTACACCTTC
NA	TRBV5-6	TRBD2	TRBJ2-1	CASDTGGYNEQFF	TGTGCCAGCGACACGGGGGGCTACAATGAGCAGTTCTTC
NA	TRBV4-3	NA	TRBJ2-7	CASSQDLGYEQYF	TGCGCCAGCAGCCAAGATCTCGGCTACGAGCAGTACTTC
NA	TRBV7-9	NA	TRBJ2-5	CASSPPQYQETQYF	TGTGCCAGCAGCCCCCCGCAGTACCAAGAGACCCAGTACTTC
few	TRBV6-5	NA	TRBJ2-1	CASTTGDEQFF	TGTGCCAGCACCACGGGGGATGAGCAGTTCTTC
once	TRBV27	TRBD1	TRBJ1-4	CASSLGDRSDEKLFF	TGTGCCAGCAGTTTAGGGGACAGGTCGGATGAAAAACTGTTTTTT
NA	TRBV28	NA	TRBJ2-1	CASSLRDSQLRGENEQFF	TGTGCCAGCAGCCTGCGGGACTCTCAGCTTAGGGGTGAGAATGAGCAGTTCTTC